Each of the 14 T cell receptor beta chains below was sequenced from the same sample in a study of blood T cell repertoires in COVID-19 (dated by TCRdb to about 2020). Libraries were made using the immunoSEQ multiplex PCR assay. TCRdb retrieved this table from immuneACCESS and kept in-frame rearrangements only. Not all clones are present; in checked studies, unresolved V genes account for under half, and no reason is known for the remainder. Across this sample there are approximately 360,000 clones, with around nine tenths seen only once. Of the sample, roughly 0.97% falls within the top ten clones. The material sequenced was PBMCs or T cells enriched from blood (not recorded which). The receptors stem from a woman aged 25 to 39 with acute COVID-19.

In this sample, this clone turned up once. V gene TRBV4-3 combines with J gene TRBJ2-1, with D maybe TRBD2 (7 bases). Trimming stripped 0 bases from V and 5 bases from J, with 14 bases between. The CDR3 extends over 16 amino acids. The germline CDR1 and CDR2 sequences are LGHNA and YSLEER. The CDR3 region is CASSQDLGGGNNEQFF. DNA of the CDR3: TGCGCCAGCAGCCAAGATCTAGGGGGGGGCAACAATGAGCAGTTCTTC.

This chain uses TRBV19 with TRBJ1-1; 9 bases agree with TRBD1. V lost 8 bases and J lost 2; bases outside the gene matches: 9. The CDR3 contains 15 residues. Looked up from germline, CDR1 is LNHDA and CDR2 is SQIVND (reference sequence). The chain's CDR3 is CASFRGTGTNTEAFF. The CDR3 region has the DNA TGTGCCAGTTTTAGGGGGACAGGGACTAACACTGAAGCTTTCTTT.

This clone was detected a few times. The CDR3 region is CASSRDQTGYYNSPLHF. CDR3 nucleotide sequence: TGTGCCAGCAGCCGAGACCAGACAGGATATTATAATTCACCCCTCCACTTT. The J gene is TRBJ1-6, the V gene TRBV27; perhaps TRBD1 as D (6 bases). V was trimmed by 6 bases and J by 4 bases, leaving 19 bases between them. Germline CDR1 MNHEY, CDR2 SMNVEV (reference sequence). The CDR3 extends over 17 amino acids.

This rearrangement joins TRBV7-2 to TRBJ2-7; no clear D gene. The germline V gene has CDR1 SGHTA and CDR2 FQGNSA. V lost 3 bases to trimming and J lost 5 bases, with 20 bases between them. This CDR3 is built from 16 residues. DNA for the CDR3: TGTGCCAGCAGCTTCAGGCCAGCCTCCACCTTAAACGAGCAGTACTTC. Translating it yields CASSFRPASTLNEQYF.

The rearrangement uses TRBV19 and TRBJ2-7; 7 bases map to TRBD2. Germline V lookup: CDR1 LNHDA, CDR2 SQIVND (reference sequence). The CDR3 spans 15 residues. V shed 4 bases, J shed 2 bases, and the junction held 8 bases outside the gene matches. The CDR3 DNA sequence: TGTGCCAGTAGTACCGGGGAGGGATTCGCCTACGAGCAGTACTTC. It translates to CASSTGEGFAYEQYF.

CDR3 coding DNA: TGTATTAGCCAAGGGGGCGCGTCTGAAAAACTGTTTTTT. The encoded protein is CISQGGASEKLFF. J is TRBJ1-4 and V is TRBV19, with 7 bases that match TRBD1. CDR3 length equals 13 residues. Germline V gene data show CDR1 as LNHDA and CDR2 as SQIVND (reference sequence). Drawing the rest from reference TRBV19 and TRBJ1-4, the complete variable domain is DGGITQSPKYLFRKEGQNVTLSCEQNLNHDAMYWYRQDPGQGLRLIYYSQIVNDFQKGDIAEGYSVSREKKESFPLTVTSAQKNPTAFYLCISQGGASEKLFFGSGTQLSVL.

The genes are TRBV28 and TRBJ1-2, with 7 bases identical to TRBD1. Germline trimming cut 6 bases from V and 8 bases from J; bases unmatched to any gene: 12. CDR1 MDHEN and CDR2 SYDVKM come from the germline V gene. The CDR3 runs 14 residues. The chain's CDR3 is CASSIDRAPSGYTF. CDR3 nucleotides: TGTGCCAGCAGCATCGACAGGGCACCGTCCGGCTACACCTTC.

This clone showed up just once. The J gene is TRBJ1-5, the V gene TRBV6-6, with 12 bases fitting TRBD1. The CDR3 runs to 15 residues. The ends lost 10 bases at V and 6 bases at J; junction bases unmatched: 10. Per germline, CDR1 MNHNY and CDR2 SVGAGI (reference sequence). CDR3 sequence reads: CATKGQGAQLQPQHF. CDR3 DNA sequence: TGTGCCACCAAGGGACAGGGGGCGCAGCTTCAGCCCCAGCATTTT.

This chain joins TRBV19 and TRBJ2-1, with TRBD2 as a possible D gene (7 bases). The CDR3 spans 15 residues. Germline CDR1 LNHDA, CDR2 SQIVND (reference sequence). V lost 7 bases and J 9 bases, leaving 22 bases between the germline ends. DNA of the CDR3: TGTGCCAGTACCAAATGGGGGGGCACCCCTGTTGAGCAGTTCTTC. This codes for CASTKWGGTPVEQFF.

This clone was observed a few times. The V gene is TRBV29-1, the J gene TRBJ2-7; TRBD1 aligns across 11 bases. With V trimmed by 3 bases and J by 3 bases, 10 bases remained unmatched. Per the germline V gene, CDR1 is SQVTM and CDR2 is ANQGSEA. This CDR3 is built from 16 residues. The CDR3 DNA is TGCAGCGTTGAGGTGGGCGGACAGGGGGCTCGCTACGAGCAGTACTTC. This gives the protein CSVEVGGQGARYEQYF.

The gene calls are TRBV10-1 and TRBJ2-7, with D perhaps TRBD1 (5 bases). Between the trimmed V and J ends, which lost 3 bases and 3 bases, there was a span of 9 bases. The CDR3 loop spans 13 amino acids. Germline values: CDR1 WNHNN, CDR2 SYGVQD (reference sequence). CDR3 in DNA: TGCGCCAGCAGTGAATCAGGGAACTACGAGCAGTACTTC. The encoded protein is CASSESGNYEQYF.

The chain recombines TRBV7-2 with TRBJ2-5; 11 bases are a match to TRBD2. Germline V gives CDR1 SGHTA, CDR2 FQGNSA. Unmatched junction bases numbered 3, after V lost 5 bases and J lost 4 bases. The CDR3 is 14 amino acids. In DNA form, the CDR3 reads TGTGCCAGCAGCGGTGGGACTAGCGGAGAGACCCAGTACTTC. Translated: CASSGGTSGETQYF. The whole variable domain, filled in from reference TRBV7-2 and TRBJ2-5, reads GAGVSQSPSNKVTEKGKDVELRCDPISGHTALYWYRQSLGQGLEFLIYFQGNSAPDKSGLPSDRFSAERTGGSVSTLTIQRTQQEDSAVYLCASSGGTSGETQYFGPGTRLLVL.

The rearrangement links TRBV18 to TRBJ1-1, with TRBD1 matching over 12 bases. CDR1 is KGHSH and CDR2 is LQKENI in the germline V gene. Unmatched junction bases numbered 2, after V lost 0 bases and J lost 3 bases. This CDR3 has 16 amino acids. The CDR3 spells CASSPPGQGADTEAFF. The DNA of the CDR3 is TGTGCCAGCTCACCACCGGGACAGGGGGCCGACACTGAAGCTTTCTTT.

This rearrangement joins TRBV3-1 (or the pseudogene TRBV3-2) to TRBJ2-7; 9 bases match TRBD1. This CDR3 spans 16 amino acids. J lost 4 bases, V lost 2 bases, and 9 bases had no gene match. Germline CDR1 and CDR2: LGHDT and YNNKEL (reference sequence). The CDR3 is CASSQLSGTGSYEQYF. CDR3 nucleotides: TGTGCCAGCAGCCAACTCTCCGGGACAGGGTCATACGAGCAGTACTTC.